These 25 T cell receptor beta chains originate from one sample sequenced in a study of cytomegalovirus exposure and HLA in healthy donors. Researchers ran the PCR with 60 Vbeta and 13 Jbeta primers. The method was immunoSEQ multiplex PCR; TCRdb's version includes in-frame clones alone and lacks a portion of them. The sample has approximately 210,000 clones, around 76% seen once; the top ten hold around 6%. The specimen was PBMCs. The receptors here all came from a man aged 40-49 years in good health and CMV-seropositive.

This chain joins TRBV2 and TRBJ2-5, with a tentative D call TRBD1 (5 bases). CDR1 is SNHLY and CDR2 is FYNNEI in the germline V gene. This CDR3 spans 14 amino acids. The germline V and J ends were trimmed by 8 bases and 5 bases, with 18 bases remaining between them. This chain's CDR3 is CASLGALGKETQYF. The CDR3 DNA is TGTGCCAGCCTAGGGGCCTTAGGGAAGGAGACCCAGTACTTC.

The gene calls are TRBV4-1 and TRBJ2-1, with TRBD2 as a possible D gene (6 bases). With 3 bases removed from V and 0 bases from J, the gap between germline ends came to 9 bases. The CDR3 spans 15 residues. CDR1 and CDR2 (germline): MGHRA, YSYEKL. CDR3 residues: CASSHTGSSYNEQFF. Written as DNA, the CDR3 is TGCGCCAGCAGCCATACCGGGAGCTCCTACAATGAGCAGTTCTTC.

CDR3 coding DNA: TGTGCCTCCGCCGGGACAGGGGGCTACGAGCAGTACTTC. Translating gives CASAGTGGYEQYF. The gene calls are TRBV30 and TRBJ2-7, with 11 bases that match TRBD1. The germline gives CDR1 GTSNPN, CDR2 SVGIG (reference sequence). CDR3 length: 13 amino acids. The trim removed 7 bases at V and 3 bases at J, leaving 5 bases unmatched.

The chain has TRBV18 and TRBJ1-5; D perhaps matches TRBD1 (5 bases). The V gene lost 5 bases and the J gene lost 0 bases, with 23 bases spanning the gap. Germline values: CDR1 KGHSH, CDR2 LQKENI. CDR3 size: 19 residues. The DNA of the CDR3 is TGTGCCAGCTCATCCACTCGGACGGGCGGGGGTTATAGCAATCAGCCCCAGCATTTT. Its protein is CASSSTRTGGGYSNQPQHF.

This chain links TRBV6-1 with TRBJ1-2, with a weak D call TRBD1 (6 bases). Deletions cut 0 bases from V and 2 bases from J, with 10 bases between. CDR3 length equals 15 residues. Germline V lookup: CDR1 MNHNS, CDR2 SASEGT. The CDR3 loop is CASSEALTGNYGYTF. The CDR3 DNA is TGTGCCAGCAGTGAAGCTTTAACAGGGAACTATGGCTACACCTTC.

This clone was detected only a few times. The chain recombines TRBV4-1 with TRBJ2-6, with TRBD1 identical over 8 bases. The CDR3 is 16 amino acids. V shed 4 bases and J 0 bases; nucleotides not matched to a gene: 2. CDR1 is MGHRA and CDR2 is YSYEKL in the germline V gene. DNA of the CDR3: TGCGCCAGCAGCCTGGGACAGGCCTCTGGGGCCAACGTCCTGACTTTC. This translates into CASSLGQASGANVLTF.

With regard to this clone: The same CDR3 can be traced to other DNA sequences in this sample. The rearrangement joins TRBV5-1 to TRBJ1-3; D is unclear. This CDR3 is built from 14 residues. Germline assignment: CDR1 SGHRS and CDR2 YFSETQ. Trimming took off 4 bases at V and 0 bases at J, with 8 bases between the two ends. CDR3 amino acids: CASSPGSSGNTIYF. In DNA, the CDR3 is TGCGCCAGCAGCCCTGGGAGCTCTGGAAACACCATATATTTT.

The rearrangement uses TRBV9 and TRBJ2-2; weak D call: TRBD2 (6 bases). The CDR3 is 12 amino acids. The V gene lost 5 bases and the J gene lost 7 bases, with 9 bases spanning the gap. CDR1 is SGDLS, CDR2 YYNGEE, per germline. The CDR3 nucleotides are TGTGCCAGCAGGGGAGGTGTCGGGGAGCTGTTTTTT. Translation: CASRGGVGELFF.

The count of this clone is one. This chain connects TRBV6-5 to TRBJ2-7; 7 bases map to TRBD2. The CDR3 extends over 15 amino acids. V lost 0 bases to trimming and J lost 5 bases; unmatched junction nucleotides: 7. Germline V gene lookup returns CDR1 MNHEY and CDR2 SVGAGI. In DNA, the CDR3 is TGTGCCAGCAGTTACTCGCCAAGCGGGGTGAACGAGCAGTACTTC. It is translated as CASSYSPSGVNEQYF.

This clone was detected once. V gene TRBV4-2 combines with J gene TRBJ2-1; 10 bases agree with TRBD2. Looked up from germline, CDR1 is LGHNA and CDR2 is YNFKEQ. There are 16 residues in the CDR3. V dropped 3 bases and J dropped 7; count of bases not matched to a gene: 9. The CDR3 DNA reads TGTGCCAGCAGCCACCACAGCGGGAGGGCCTTAAATGAGCAGTTCTTC. It specifies CASSHHSGRALNEQFF.

The chain has TRBV4-2 and TRBJ2-2; 9 bases agree with TRBD2. Germline V lookup: CDR1 LGHNA, CDR2 YNFKEQ. The CDR3 has 21 amino acids. Trimming removed 4 bases from V and 1 base from J; junction bases left unmatched: 19. CDR3 amino acids: CASSPRQAGGLTIRNTGELFF. DNA of the CDR3: TGTGCCAGCAGCCCGCGTCAAGCGGGAGGCTTGACAATCCGGAACACCGGGGAGCTGTTTTTT.

V gene TRBV5-8 combines with J gene TRBJ1-5; TRBD1 is a possible D gene (6 bases). The CDR3 runs to 14 residues. V was pared by 4 bases and J by 2 bases, with 10 bases between. Germline values: CDR1 SGHTS, CDR2 YDEGEE. CDR3 loop: CASSPGQRNQPQHF. The CDR3 bases are TGTGCCAGCAGCCCTGGACAGCGCAATCAGCCCCAGCATTTT.

The genes are TRBV11-2 and TRBJ1-2; 8 bases fit TRBD1. This CDR3 has 16 amino acids. The V and J ends lost 0 bases and 5 bases, in that order; junction bases with no gene match: 8. The germline V gene has CDR1 SGHAT and CDR2 FQNNGV. The CDR3 nucleotides read TGTGCCAGCAGCTTAGAAGGACAGGGTCCCCTTTATGGCTACACCTTC. Amino acids: CASSLEGQGPLYGYTF.

The chain employs TRBV5-1 and TRBJ1-4; D call uncertain. Per germline, CDR1 SGHRS and CDR2 YFSETQ. Trimming took off 0 bases at V and 7 bases at J, with 10 bases between the two ends. The CDR3 covers 14 residues. The CDR3 DNA sequence: TGCGCCAGCAGCTTGGGGAGGGAGACTGAAAAACTGTTTTTT. The encoded protein is CASSLGRETEKLFF.

Comments on this clone: Its ends do not fully match the called genes, so a read error is possible. The rearrangement links TRBV5-1 to TRBJ2-1, with D perhaps matching TRBD2 (6 bases). Germline-derived CDR1 and CDR2 are SGHRS and YFSETQ. This CDR3 has 15 amino acids. The CDR3 DNA sequence: TGCGCCAGCAGATTGGAGGGCGGGTACTACAATGAGCAGTTCTTC. This translates into CASRLEGGYYNEQFF. The full variable domain, rest sourced from reference TRBV5-1 and TRBJ2-1, is KAGVTQTPRYLIKTRGQQVTLSCSPISGHRSVSWYQQTPGQGLQFLFEYFSETQRNKGNFPGRFSGRQFSNSRSEMNVSTLELGDSALYLCASRLEGGYYNEQFFGPGTRLTVL.

The chain recombines TRBV11-3 with TRBJ2-7; TRBD1 is a possible D gene (6 bases). The V end was cut by 4 bases, the J end by 2 bases, with 12 bases between. Germline assignment: CDR1 SGHNT and CDR2 YENEEA. The CDR3 is 14 amino acids. The CDR3 sequence: CASSSYREPYEQYV. The CDR3 nucleotides read TGTGCCAGCAGCTCGTACAGGGAACCCTACGAGCAGTACGTC.

This chain links TRBV19 with TRBJ2-1; D is possibly TRBD2 (7 bases). CDR1 is LNHDA and CDR2 is SQIVND in the germline V gene (reference sequence). The germline V and J ends were trimmed by 5 bases and 1 base, with 18 bases remaining between them. This CDR3 has 17 residues. This CDR3 reads CASSPYGGGESYNEQFF. The DNA of the CDR3 is TGTGCCAGTAGTCCATATGGGGGGGGCGAATCCTACAATGAGCAGTTCTTC.

The gene calls are TRBV14 and TRBJ2-1; D is unresolved. Trimming stripped 4 bases from V and 1 base from J, with 11 bases between. In germline, CDR1 is SGHDN, CDR2 FVKESK. This CDR3 spans 15 amino acids. CDR3 sequence reads: CASSPFGLSYNEQFF. CDR3 nucleotide sequence: TGTGCCAGCAGCCCTTTCGGGTTGTCCTACAATGAGCAGTTCTTC.

This chain uses TRBV4-1 with TRBJ2-5, with D hard to call. The J call could be wrong; TRBJ2-7 is a better fit for the DNA end. The CDR3 sequence is 16 residues long. CDR1 is MGHRA and CDR2 is YSYEKL in the germline V gene. The CDR3 DNA is TGCGCCAGCAGCCAAGATCTTTGGCGGCAAACCTACGAGCAGTACTTC. It specifies CASSQDLWRQTYEQYF.

This clone has more than one count but fewer than ten. J is TRBJ1-2 and V is TRBV7-2; D not resolved. The CDR3 has 13 amino acids. Germline V gives CDR1 SGHTA, CDR2 FQGNSA. Deletions cut 1 base from V and 4 bases from J, with 7 bases between. CDR3 protein: CASSLGRFYGYTF. CDR3 nucleotides: TGTGCCAGCAGCTTAGGCCGGTTCTATGGCTACACCTTC.

The CDR3 coding sequence is TGTGCCAGCTCACCACGCAGGGTCAAGGACACTGAAGCTTTCTTT. As protein: CASSPRRVKDTEAFF. The chain employs TRBV18 and TRBJ1-1; D perhaps matches TRBD1 (5 bases). Trimming pared 1 base from V and 3 bases from J, leaving 12 bases between. The CDR3 length is 15 residues. Germline V CDR1 and CDR2: KGHSH, LQKENI.

The genes are TRBV19 and TRBJ1-5, with a tentative D call TRBD1 (5 bases). CDR1 is LNHDA and CDR2 is SQIVND in the germline V gene (reference sequence). V gave up 3 bases and J gave up 5 bases, with 14 bases separating them. The CDR3 is 15 amino acids. The CDR3, as DNA: TGTGCCAGTAGTATTCAGGGCAGTTTTTATCAGCCCCAGCATTTT. Translated, it gives CASSIQGSFYQPQHF.

The chain couples TRBV6-6 to TRBJ1-5; 8 bases agree with TRBD1. The V gene's germline CDR1 is MNHNY and CDR2 SVGAGI (reference sequence). The CDR3 has 16 amino acids. The J segment lost 5 bases and the V segment lost 0 bases, leaving 6 bases of the junction unmatched. For the CDR3, the DNA is TGTGCCAGCAGTTACTCCATGGACAGGGAAGATCAGCCCCAGCATTTT. This gives the protein CASSYSMDREDQPQHF.

V and J are TRBV7-2 and TRBJ2-1; 9 nucleotides agree with TRBD2. V shed 0 bases, J shed 4 bases, and the junction held 10 bases outside the gene matches. Per germline, CDR1 SGHTA and CDR2 FQGNSA. This CDR3 has 18 residues. The CDR3 DNA follows: TGTGCCAGCAGCTTAGCTTGGGCTAGCGGGATGGGGTACAATGAGCAGTTCTTC. This encodes CASSLAWASGMGYNEQFF.

This chain joins TRBV5-4 and TRBJ2-5, with D possibly being TRBD2 (6 bases). Germline V gives CDR1 SGHNT, CDR2 YYREEE (reference sequence). The CDR3 covers 14 residues. V shed 0 bases and J shed 4 bases, with 10 bases lying between them. CDR3 coding DNA: TGTGCCAGCAGCTTGGGGCTAGCGAGAGAGACCCAGTACTTC. Translating gives CASSLGLARETQYF.